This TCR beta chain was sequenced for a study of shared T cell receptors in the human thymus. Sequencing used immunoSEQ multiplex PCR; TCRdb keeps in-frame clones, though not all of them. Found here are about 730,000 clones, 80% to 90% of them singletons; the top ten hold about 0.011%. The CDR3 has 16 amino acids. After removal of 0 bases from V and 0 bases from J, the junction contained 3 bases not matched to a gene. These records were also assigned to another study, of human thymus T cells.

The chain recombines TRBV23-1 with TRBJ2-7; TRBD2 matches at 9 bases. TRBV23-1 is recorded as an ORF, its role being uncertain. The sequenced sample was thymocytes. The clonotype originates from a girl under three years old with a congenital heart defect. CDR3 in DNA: TGCGCCAGCAGTCAATCCAGGCGGGGGGGCTCCTACGAGCAGTACTTC. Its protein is CASSQSRRGGSYEQYF.